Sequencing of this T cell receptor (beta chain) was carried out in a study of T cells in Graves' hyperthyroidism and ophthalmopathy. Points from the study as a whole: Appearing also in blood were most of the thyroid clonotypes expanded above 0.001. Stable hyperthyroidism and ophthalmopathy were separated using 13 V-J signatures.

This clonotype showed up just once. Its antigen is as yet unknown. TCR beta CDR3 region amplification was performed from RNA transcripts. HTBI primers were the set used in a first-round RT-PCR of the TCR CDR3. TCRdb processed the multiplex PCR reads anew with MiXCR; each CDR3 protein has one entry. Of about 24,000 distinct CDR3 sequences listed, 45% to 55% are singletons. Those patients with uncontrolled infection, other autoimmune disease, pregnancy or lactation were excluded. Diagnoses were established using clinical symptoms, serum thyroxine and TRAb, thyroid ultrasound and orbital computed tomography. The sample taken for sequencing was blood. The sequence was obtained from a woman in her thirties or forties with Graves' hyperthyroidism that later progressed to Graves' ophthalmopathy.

DNA of the CDR3: TGCGCCAGCCACCCAGACAGGAACTACGAGCAGTACTTC. Translating gives CASHPDRNYEQYF. The genes are TRBV10-2 and TRBJ2-7, with D tentatively TRBD1 (6 bases). The ends were cut back, 8 bases at V and 3 bases at J, with 14 bases in the middle. The CDR3 spans 13 residues. Germline CDR1 is WSHSY and CDR2 is SAAADI.